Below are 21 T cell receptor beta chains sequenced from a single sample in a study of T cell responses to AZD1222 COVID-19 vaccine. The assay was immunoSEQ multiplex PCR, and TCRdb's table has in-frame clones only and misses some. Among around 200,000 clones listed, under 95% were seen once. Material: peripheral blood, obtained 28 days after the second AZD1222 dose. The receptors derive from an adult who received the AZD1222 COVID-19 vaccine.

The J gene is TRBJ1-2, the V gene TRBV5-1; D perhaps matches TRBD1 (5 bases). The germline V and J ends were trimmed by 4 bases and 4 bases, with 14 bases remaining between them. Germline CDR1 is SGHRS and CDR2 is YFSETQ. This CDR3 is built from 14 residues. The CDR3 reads CASSPRGDIYGYTF. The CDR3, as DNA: TGCGCCAGCAGCCCTCGGGGCGATATCTATGGCTACACCTTC.

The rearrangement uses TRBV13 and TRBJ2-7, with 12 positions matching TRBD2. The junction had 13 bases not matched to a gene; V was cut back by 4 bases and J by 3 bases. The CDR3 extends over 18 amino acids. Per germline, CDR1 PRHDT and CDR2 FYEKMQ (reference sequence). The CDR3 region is CASSSRRTSGGSYYEQYF. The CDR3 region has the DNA TGTGCCAGCAGCTCCCGCCGTACTAGCGGGGGGTCCTACTACGAGCAGTACTTC. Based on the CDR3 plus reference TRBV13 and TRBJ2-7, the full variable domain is AAGVIQSPRHLIKEKRETATLKCYPIPRHDTVYWYQQGPGQDPQFLISFYEKMQSDKGSIPDRFSAQQFSDYHSELNMSSLELGDSALYFCASSSRRTSGGSYYEQYFGPGTRLTVT.

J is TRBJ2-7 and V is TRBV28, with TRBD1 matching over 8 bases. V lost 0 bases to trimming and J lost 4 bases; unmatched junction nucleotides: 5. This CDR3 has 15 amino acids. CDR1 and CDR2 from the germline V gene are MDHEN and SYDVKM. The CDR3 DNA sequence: TGTGCCAGCAGTTTATGGTCAGGGGGCGGGTACGAGCAGTACTTC. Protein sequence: CASSLWSGGGYEQYF.

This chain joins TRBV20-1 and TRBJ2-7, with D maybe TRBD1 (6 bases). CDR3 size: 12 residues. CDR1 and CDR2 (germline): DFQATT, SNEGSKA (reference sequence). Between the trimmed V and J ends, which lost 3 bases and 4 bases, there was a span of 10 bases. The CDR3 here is CSASEGQYEQYF. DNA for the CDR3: TGCAGTGCTAGTGAAGGACAGTACGAGCAGTACTTC.

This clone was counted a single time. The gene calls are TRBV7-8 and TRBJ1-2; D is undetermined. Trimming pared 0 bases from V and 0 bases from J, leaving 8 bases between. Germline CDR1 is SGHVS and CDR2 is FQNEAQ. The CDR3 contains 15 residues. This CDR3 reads CASSLAASTNYGYTF. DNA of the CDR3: TGTGCCAGCAGCTTAGCGGCGTCGACTAACTATGGCTACACCTTC.

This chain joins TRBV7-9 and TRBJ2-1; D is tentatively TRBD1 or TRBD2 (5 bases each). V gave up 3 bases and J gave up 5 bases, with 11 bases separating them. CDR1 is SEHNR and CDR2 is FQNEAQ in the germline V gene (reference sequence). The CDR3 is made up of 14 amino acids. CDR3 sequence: CASSFGTDNNEQFF. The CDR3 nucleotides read TGTGCCAGCAGCTTCGGGACGGACAACAATGAGCAGTTCTTC.

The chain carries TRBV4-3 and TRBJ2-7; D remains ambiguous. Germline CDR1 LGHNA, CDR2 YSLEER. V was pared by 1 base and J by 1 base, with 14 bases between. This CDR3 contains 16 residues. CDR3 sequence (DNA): TGCGCCAGCAGCCAAGGCGCGTCCGGGTTATCCTACGAGCAGTACTTC. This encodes CASSQGASGLSYEQYF.

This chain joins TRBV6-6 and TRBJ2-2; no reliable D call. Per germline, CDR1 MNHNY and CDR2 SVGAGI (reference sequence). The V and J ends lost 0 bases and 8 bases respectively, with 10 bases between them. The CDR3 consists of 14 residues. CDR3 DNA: TGTGCCAGCAGTTACTCGCTTTCGGTGGGGGAGCTGTTTTTT. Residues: CASSYSLSVGELFF.

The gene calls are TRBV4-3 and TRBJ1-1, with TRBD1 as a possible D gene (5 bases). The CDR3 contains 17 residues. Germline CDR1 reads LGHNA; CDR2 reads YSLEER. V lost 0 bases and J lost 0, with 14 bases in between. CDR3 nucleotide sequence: TGCGCCAGCAGCCAAGAGATAGCAGGGACCATGAACACTGAAGCTTTCTTT. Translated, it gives CASSQEIAGTMNTEAFF.

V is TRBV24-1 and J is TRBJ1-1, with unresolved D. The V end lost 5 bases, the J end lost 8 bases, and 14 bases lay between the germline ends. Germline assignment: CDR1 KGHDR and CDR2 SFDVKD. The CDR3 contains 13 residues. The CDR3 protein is CATSAVPGSEAFF. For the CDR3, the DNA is TGTGCCACCAGTGCGGTCCCAGGTTCAGAAGCTTTCTTT.

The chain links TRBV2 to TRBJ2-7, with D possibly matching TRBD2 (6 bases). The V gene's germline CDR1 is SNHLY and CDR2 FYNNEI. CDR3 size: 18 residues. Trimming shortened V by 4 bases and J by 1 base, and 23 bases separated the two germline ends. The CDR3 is CASSAVGSGLRNSYEQYF. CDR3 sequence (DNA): TGTGCCAGCAGTGCCGTGGGGTCGGGACTGAGAAATTCCTACGAGCAGTACTTC. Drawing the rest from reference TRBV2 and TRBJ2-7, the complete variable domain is EPEVTQTPSHQVTQMGQEVILRCVPISNHLYFYWYRQILGQKVEFLVSFYNNEISEKSEIFDDQFSVERPDGSNFTLKIRSTKLEDSAMYFCASSAVGSGLRNSYEQYFGPGTRLTVT.

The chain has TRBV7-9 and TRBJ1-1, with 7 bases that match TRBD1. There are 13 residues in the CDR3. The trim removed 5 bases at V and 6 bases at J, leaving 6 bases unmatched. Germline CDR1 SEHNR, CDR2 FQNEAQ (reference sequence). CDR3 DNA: TGTGCCAGCAGCATTATAACAGGGGCTGAAGCTTTCTTT. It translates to CASSIITGAEAFF. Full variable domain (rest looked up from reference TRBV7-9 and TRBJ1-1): DTGVSQNPRHKITKRGQNVTFRCDPISEHNRLYWYRQTLGQGPEFLTYFQNEAQLEKSRLLSDRFSAERPKGSFSTLEIQRTEQGDSAMYLCASSIITGAEAFFGQGTRLTVV.

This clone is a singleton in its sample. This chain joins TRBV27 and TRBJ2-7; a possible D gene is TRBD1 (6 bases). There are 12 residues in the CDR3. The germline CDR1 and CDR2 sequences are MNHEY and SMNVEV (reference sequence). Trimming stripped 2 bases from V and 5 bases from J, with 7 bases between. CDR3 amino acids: CASSLGDNEQYF. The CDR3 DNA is TGTGCCAGCAGTTTAGGGGACAACGAGCAGTACTTC.

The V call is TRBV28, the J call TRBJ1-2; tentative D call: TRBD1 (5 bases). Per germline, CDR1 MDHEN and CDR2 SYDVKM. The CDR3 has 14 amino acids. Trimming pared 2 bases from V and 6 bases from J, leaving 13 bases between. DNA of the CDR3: TGTGCCAGCAGTTTAGTGGCCAGGGTAGATGGCTACACCTTC. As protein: CASSLVARVDGYTF.

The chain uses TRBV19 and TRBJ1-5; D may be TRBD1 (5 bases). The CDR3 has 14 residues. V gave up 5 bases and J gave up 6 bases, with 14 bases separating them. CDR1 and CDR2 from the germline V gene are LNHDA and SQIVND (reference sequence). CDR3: CASSPGTGGQPQHF. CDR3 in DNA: TGTGCCAGTAGTCCGGGGACCGGAGGTCAGCCCCAGCATTTT.

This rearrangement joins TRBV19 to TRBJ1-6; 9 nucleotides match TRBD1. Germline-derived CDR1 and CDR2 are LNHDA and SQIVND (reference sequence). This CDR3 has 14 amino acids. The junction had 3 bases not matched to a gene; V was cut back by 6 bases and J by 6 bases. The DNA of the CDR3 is TGTGCCAGTAGGGGGACAGGGTCTAATTCACCCCTCCACTTT. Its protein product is CASRGTGSNSPLHF.

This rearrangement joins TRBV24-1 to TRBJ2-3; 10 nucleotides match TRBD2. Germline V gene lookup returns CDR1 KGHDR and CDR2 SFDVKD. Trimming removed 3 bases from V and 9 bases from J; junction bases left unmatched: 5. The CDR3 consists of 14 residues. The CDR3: CATSDSGRGGTQYF. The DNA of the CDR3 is TGTGCCACCAGTGATAGCGGGAGGGGAGGCACGCAGTATTTT.

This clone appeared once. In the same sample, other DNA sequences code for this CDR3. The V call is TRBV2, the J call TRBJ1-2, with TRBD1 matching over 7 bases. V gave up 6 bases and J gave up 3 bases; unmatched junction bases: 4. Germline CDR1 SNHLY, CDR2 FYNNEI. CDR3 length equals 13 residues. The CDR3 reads CASRSGTDYGYTF. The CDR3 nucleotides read TGTGCCAGCAGATCCGGGACAGACTATGGCTACACCTTC.

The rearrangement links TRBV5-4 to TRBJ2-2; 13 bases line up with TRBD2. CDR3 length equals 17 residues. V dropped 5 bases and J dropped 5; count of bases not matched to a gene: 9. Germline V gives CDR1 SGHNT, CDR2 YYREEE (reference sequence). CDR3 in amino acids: CASSSGLAGAGTGELFF. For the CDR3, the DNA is TGTGCCAGCAGTTCAGGACTAGCGGGAGCAGGGACCGGGGAGCTGTTTTTT.

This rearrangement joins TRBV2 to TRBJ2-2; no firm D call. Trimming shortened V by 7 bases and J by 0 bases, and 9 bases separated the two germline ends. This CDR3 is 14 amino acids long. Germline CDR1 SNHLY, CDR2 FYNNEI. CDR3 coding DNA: TGTGCCAGCATCCCGCACCCGAACACCGGGGAGCTGTTTTTT. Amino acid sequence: CASIPHPNTGELFF. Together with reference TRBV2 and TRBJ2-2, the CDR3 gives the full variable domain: EPEVTQTPSHQVTQMGQEVILRCVPISNHLYFYWYRQILGQKVEFLVSFYNNEISEKSEIFDDQFSVERPDGSNFTLKIRSTKLEDSAMYFCASIPHPNTGELFFGEGSRLTVL.

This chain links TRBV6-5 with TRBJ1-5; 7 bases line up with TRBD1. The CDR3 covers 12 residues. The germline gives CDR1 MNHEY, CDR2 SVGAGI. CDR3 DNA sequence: TGTGGGACAGGAAAGAACAATCAGCCCCAGCATTTT. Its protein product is CGTGKNNQPQHF.